This T cell receptor beta chain was captured in a study of OX40 agonist ivuxolimab in advanced cancers. Study-wide context: Checkpoint inhibitors had been given previously to roughly 40% of patients.

CDR3 length: 18 residues. Deletions cut 5 bases from V and 2 bases from J, with 22 bases between. The V gene's germline CDR1 is MGHRA and CDR2 YSYEKL. To note about this clone: Its matching antigen is unknown.

Study-level points and caveats: Blood T cells, both CD4+ and CD8+, expanded clonally by week 6 at 0.1 to 3.0 mg/kg.

TCRdb's copy holds only in-frame clones and misses some; the assay was immunoSEQ multiplex PCR. This sample yields under 70,000 clones, of which about nine tenths are seen a single time; 1% to 1.5% belongs to the top ten. V gene TRBV4-1 combines with J gene TRBJ2-1, with D perhaps TRBD1 or TRBD2 (5 bases each). The clonotype originates from an adult with an advanced solid tumor such as melanoma, head and neck, liver or kidney cancer. Sequences were derived from CD4+ or CD8+ T cells sorted from blood, sampled in a trial of the OX40 agonist ivuxolimab. The CDR3 sequence: CASSSYRGRDPAYNEQFF. The DNA for the CDR3 is TGCGCCAGCAGCTCCTATAGAGGCCGGGACCCGGCCTACAATGAGCAGTTCTTC.